This T cell receptor (beta chain) was captured in a study of T cells after yellow fever vaccination. Study context: Researchers used SMART-Seq v4 Ultra Low Input to prepare fractions that had low cell numbers. General study findings and limits: Post-booster samples contained most primary-vaccination clones (around 95% CD4, about 90% CD8). Sorted repertoires could include abundant contaminating clonotypes from bulk cells.

Template switching by 5'RACE produced TCR cDNA, adding a universal primer site and UMIs. TCRdb independently ran MiXCR on the 5' RACE reads; one entry per CDR3 protein. The sample contains more than 55,000 distinct CDR3 sequences, around 7.4% of which appear only once. This CDR3 is built from 13 residues. CDR1 is GTSNPN, CDR2 SVGIG, per germline (reference sequence). V shed 8 bases and J 0 bases; nucleotides not matched to a gene: 3. A remark on this clonotype: The antigen is not known.

The chain recombines TRBV30 with TRBJ2-1, with TRBD2 matching over 8 bases. The receptor comes from a young man who received the YFV17D yellow fever vaccine. The specimen comprised CD8+ T cells sorted from PBMCs, sampled 15 days after the yellow fever booster vaccination. The CDR3 region is CASTSGSYNEQFF. The CDR3 DNA reads as TGTGCCAGCACTAGCGGCTCCTACAATGAGCAGTTCTTC. The entire variable domain, with the rest obtained from reference TRBV30 and TRBJ2-1, is as follows: SQTIHQWPATLVQPVGSPLSLECTVEGTSNPNLYWYRQAAGRGLQLLFYSVGIGQISSEVPQNLSASRPQDRQFILSSKKLLLSDSGFYLCASTSGSYNEQFFGPGTRLTVL.